These 14 T cell receptor beta chains came from one sample sequenced in a study of OX40 agonist ivuxolimab in advanced cancers. Assay: immunoSEQ multiplex PCR; the TCRdb copy retains only in-frame clones and omits some. The sample contains some 74,000 clones, about 91% of which appear only once. Sequenced here: CD4+ or CD8+ T cells sorted from blood, sampled in a trial of the OX40 agonist ivuxolimab. These receptors all come from an adult with an advanced solid tumor such as melanoma, head and neck, liver or kidney cancer.

The chain joins TRBV19 to TRBJ1-2; D might be TRBD1 (6 bases). The V gene's germline CDR1 is LNHDA and CDR2 SQIVND (reference sequence). CDR3 length equals 16 residues. V gave up 5 bases and J gave up 4 bases, with 20 bases separating them. The CDR3 spells CASSPTGGASVYGYTF. The CDR3 region has the DNA TGTGCCAGTAGTCCAACCGGGGGGGCGTCGGTCTATGGCTACACCTTC.

The gene calls are TRBV5-1 and TRBJ2-3; possibly TRBD1 or TRBD2 for D (5 bases each). The CDR3 is 14 amino acids. Germline V lookup: CDR1 SGHRS, CDR2 YFSETQ. Trimming removed 1 base from V and 5 bases from J, with 11 bases in between. This CDR3 reads CASSLLQAGDTQYF. The CDR3 coding sequence is TGCGCCAGCAGCTTGCTACAGGCGGGAGATACGCAGTATTTT.

The rearrangement links TRBV9 to TRBJ1-1, with a weak D call TRBD1 (6 bases). In germline, CDR1 is SGDLS, CDR2 YYNGEE. The CDR3 sequence is 14 residues long. Trimming took 3 bases from V and 0 from J, leaving 9 bases between them. Here the CDR3 reads CASSATGMNTEAFF. CDR3 in DNA: TGTGCCAGCAGCGCGACAGGCATGAACACTGAAGCTTTCTTT.

This sequence joins TRBV19 and TRBJ2-5, with 7 bases that match TRBD1. In germline, CDR1 is LNHDA, CDR2 SQIVND (reference sequence). Trimming took 1 base from V and 3 from J; bases not matched to a gene: 8. The CDR3 runs 16 residues. Written as DNA, the CDR3 is TGTGCCAGTAGTATAGGCCAGGGGGATACAAAAGAGACCCAGTACTTC. Residues: CASSIGQGDTKETQYF. Using reference TRBV19 and TRBJ2-5 for the parts outside the CDR3, the full variable domain is DGGITQSPKYLFRKEGQNVTLSCEQNLNHDAMYWYRQDPGQGLRLIYYSQIVNDFQKGDIAEGYSVSREKKESFPLTVTSAQKNPTAFYLCASSIGQGDTKETQYFGPGTRLLVL.

V usage is TRBV21-1 and J usage is TRBJ1-5; whether TRBD1, the table's D call, matches the DNA was not checked. TRBV21-1 is recorded as a pseudogene. The CDR3 runs 18 residues. The CDR3 nucleotides read TGTGCCAGCACCACCCTATCGGACAGGGCGTGGGGCAATCAGCCCCAGCATTTT. This sequence encodes CASTTLSDRAWGNQPQHF.

V usage is TRBV4-2 and J usage is TRBJ1-4; D possibly corresponds to TRBD1 (5 bases). This CDR3 comprises 14 residues. Germline loops: CDR1 LGHNA, CDR2 YNFKEQ. V was pared by 3 bases and J by 6 bases, with 11 bases between. CDR3 in DNA: TGTGCCAGCAGCCAGGGGGAAGGGCATGAAAAACTGTTTTTT. Its protein product is CASSQGEGHEKLFF.

The V and J genes are TRBV4-1 and TRBJ1-1; the match to TRBD1 covers 10 bases. Germline-derived CDR1 and CDR2 are MGHRA and YSYEKL. Trimming at V came to 2 bases and at J to 5 bases, leaving 14 bases not matched to a gene. The CDR3 covers 18 residues. CDR3 coding DNA: TGCGCCAGCAGCCAAACTACAACCGGGACAGGGGAGCAAACTGAAGCTTTCTTT. Its protein is CASSQTTTGTGEQTEAFF.

This chain uses TRBV7-3 with TRBJ2-6; no clear D. Germline CDR1 is SGHTA and CDR2 is FQGTGA. V lost 3 bases, J lost 0 bases, and 3 bases lay in between. This CDR3 has 14 residues. CDR3 bases: TGTGCCAGCAGCTTCTCCTCTGGGGCCAACGTCCTGACTTTC. It translates to CASSFSSGANVLTF.

The chain joins TRBV30 to TRBJ1-1; D may be TRBD1 (5 bases). V was pared by 5 bases and J by 0 bases, with 7 bases between. The CDR3 is 12 residues long. Germline V gene lookup returns CDR1 GTSNPN and CDR2 SVGIG (reference sequence). Written as DNA, the CDR3 is TGTGCCTGGCAGGGTATGAACACTGAAGCTTTCTTT. Its translation is CAWQGMNTEAFF. The full variable domain, rest sourced from reference TRBV30 and TRBJ1-1, is SQTIHQWPATLVQPVGSPLSLECTVEGTSNPNLYWYRQAAGRGLQLLFYSVGIGQISSEVPQNLSASRPQDRQFILSSKKLLLSDSGFYLCAWQGMNTEAFFGQGTRLTVV.

This rearrangement joins TRBV18 to TRBJ2-7, with no clear D. The CDR3 loop spans 14 amino acids. CDR1 is KGHSH and CDR2 is LQKENI in the germline V gene. Trimming removed 2 bases from V and 0 bases from J, with 8 bases in between. CDR3 sequence: CASSPDTLSYEQYF. DNA of the CDR3: TGTGCCAGCTCACCAGATACGCTCTCCTACGAGCAGTACTTC.

The chain uses TRBV2 and TRBJ1-2, with D perhaps TRBD1 (5 bases). V was shortened by 3 bases and J by 4 bases, with 15 bases between the two germline ends. Germline V CDR1 and CDR2: SNHLY, FYNNEI. There are 15 residues in the CDR3. CDR3 DNA: TGTGCCAGCAGTGATAGTTGGACATCATCCTATGGCTACACCTTC. Protein product: CASSDSWTSSYGYTF.

The chain joins TRBV10-1 to TRBJ2-7, with 9 nucleotides matching TRBD1. Unmatched junction bases numbered 11, after V lost 6 bases and J lost 5 bases. The CDR3 is made up of 15 amino acids. Germline CDR1 reads WNHNN; CDR2 reads SYGVQD (reference sequence). CDR3 in DNA: TGCGCCAGCAGCACCGGGACAGGGTGGGCCGACGAGCAGTACTTC. Its translation is CASSTGTGWADEQYF.

The chain employs TRBV10-3 and TRBJ1-5; the D gene is possibly TRBD1 (5 bases). Between the trimmed V and J ends, which lost 8 bases and 2 bases, there was a span of 13 bases. CDR1 is ENHRY and CDR2 is SYGVKD in the germline V gene. The CDR3 has 14 residues. The chain's CDR3 is CAIRTGGGNQPQHF. In nucleotides, the CDR3 is TGTGCCATCCGAACGGGGGGTGGCAATCAGCCCCAGCATTTT.

Only one count was recorded for this clone. The chain has TRBV11-2 and TRBJ1-5; tentatively, D is TRBD1 (5 bases). The CDR3 contains 15 residues. CDR1 SGHAT and CDR2 FQNNGV come from the germline V gene. V dropped 2 bases and J dropped 1 base, with 9 bases sitting between them. The CDR3 DNA follows: TGTGCCAGCAGCTTACTTACAGGAAGCAATCAGCCCCAGCATTTT. It specifies CASSLLTGSNQPQHF.